The 13 T cell receptor beta chains below all came from one sample that was sequenced in a study of molecular identifiers for immune sequencing clone quantification. MiXCR was run by TCRdb on the PCR reads, yielding one entry per CDR3 protein. The profile shows just under 65,000 distinct CDR3 sequences, about 17% of them singletons. Sequencing used naive CD8+ T cells from blood, with Jurkat cell RNA spiked in. Specified subset: FACS-sorted CD8+CD4-CCR7+CD45RA+ naive T cells. The receptors stem from a human donor in good health. Some libraries in this study had Jurkat cell RNA spiked in.

Of note for this clonotype: This sequence may be a read error, since a much larger clone differs from it by one base. This sequence joins TRBV10-2 and TRBJ1-5; D remains unclear. This CDR3 has 14 amino acids. Germline V gene data show CDR1 as WSHSY and CDR2 as SAAADI. V was pared by 3 bases and J by 5 bases, with 11 bases between. The CDR3, as DNA: TGCGCCAGCAGTGATCAAGAAAGACATCAGCCCCAGCATTTT. This gives the protein CASSDQERHQPQHF.

In this sample, this clonotype turned up many times. This chain uses TRBV12-3 or TRBV12-4 with TRBJ2-2; TRBD1 matches at 8 bases. V was pared by 6 bases and J by 0 bases, with 6 bases of the junction left unmatched. This CDR3 comprises 16 residues. The DNA of the CDR3 is TGTGCCAGCAGCCCAACACAGGGGGCGAACACCGGGGAGCTGTTTTTT. Its protein is CASSPTQGANTGELFF.

This clonotype was counted at least ten times. The chain carries TRBV6-2 or TRBV6-3 and TRBJ2-6; TRBD2 might be the D (5 bases). Trimming removed 4 bases at V and 1 base at J, with 14 bases between. This CDR3 has 17 amino acids. The germline gives CDR1 MNHEY, CDR2 SVGEGT. CDR3 sequence: CASSLYGELSGANVLTF. CDR3 coding DNA: TGTGCCAGCAGTTTATACGGGGAGTTATCTGGGGCCAACGTCCTGACTTTC.

This clonotype appeared a few times. This chain uses TRBV29-1 with TRBJ1-2; 10 bases agree with TRBD1. The CDR3 covers 16 residues. Germline trimming cut 8 bases from V and 5 bases from J; bases unmatched to any gene: 17. Germline V gives CDR1 SQVTM, CDR2 ANQGSEA. The CDR3 spells CSIVEPGTGVRYGYTF. In DNA, the CDR3 is TGCAGCATTGTCGAGCCGGGGACAGGGGTGCGGTATGGCTACACCTTC.

Many counts were recorded for this clonotype. The V call is TRBV7-8, the J call TRBJ1-5; a possible D gene is TRBD1 (5 bases). Germline CDR1 is SGHVS and CDR2 is FQNEAQ. V was cut by 6 bases and J by 0 bases, with 33 bases left in between. The CDR3 contains 22 residues. In DNA form, the CDR3 reads TGTGCCAGCAGTCTCCTAGAAACGGGACCTTCCTCTATCCATTATAGCAATCAGCCCCAGCATTTT. Amino acids: CASSLLETGPSSIHYSNQPQHF.

This clonotype showed up many times. The chain carries TRBV7-9 and TRBJ1-1, with TRBD1 identical over 11 bases. CDR1 is SEHNR, CDR2 FQNEAQ, per germline (reference sequence). The CDR3 sequence is 16 residues long. The V segment lost 6 bases and the J segment 5 bases; nucleotides outside the gene matches: 11. The CDR3 loop reads CASRPSMGQGDTEAFF. For the CDR3, the DNA is TGTGCCAGCAGACCATCTATGGGACAGGGGGATACTGAAGCTTTCTTT.

The chain couples TRBV18 to TRBJ2-4; 14 nucleotides align to TRBD2. The CDR3 is made up of 17 amino acids. Unmatched junction bases numbered 8, after V lost 5 bases and J lost 5 bases. CDR1 KGHSH and CDR2 LQKENI come from the germline V gene. The CDR3 here is CASSTGTSGSGENIQYF. CDR3 bases: TGTGCCAGCTCAACCGGGACTAGCGGGAGTGGGGAAAACATTCAGTACTTC.

This clonotype has just a few counts. The gene calls are TRBV14 and TRBJ2-1; the D is unclear. Germline loops: CDR1 SGHDN, CDR2 FVKESK. This CDR3 region has 15 residues. V lost 1 base and J 4 bases, leaving 11 bases between the germline ends. The CDR3 here is CASSQVAAIYNEQFF. The CDR3 region has the DNA TGTGCCAGCAGCCAAGTTGCGGCTATTTACAATGAGCAGTTCTTC. The whole variable domain, remainder taken from reference TRBV14 and TRBJ2-1, is EAGVTQFPSHSVIEKGQTVTLRCDPISGHDNLYWYRRVMGKEIKFLLHFVKESKQDESGMPNNRFLAERTGGTYSTLKVQPAELEDSGVYFCASSQVAAIYNEQFFGPGTRLTVL.

This clonotype has at least ten counts. This rearrangement joins TRBV3-1 to TRBJ1-1, with D perhaps matching TRBD1 (6 bases). In germline, CDR1 is LGHDT, CDR2 YNNKEL (reference sequence). V gave up 0 bases and J gave up 4 bases, with 6 bases separating them. This CDR3 has 13 residues. This CDR3 is CASSQEGATEAFF. The CDR3, as DNA: TGTGCCAGCAGCCAAGAGGGGGCCACTGAAGCTTTCTTT.

This clonotype showed up many times. The V gene is TRBV7-2, the J gene TRBJ1-1; the D is unclear. The length of the CDR3 is 11 residues. V was cut by 8 bases and J by 5 bases, with 9 bases left in between. Germline loops: CDR1 SGHTA, CDR2 FQGNSA. The CDR3 loop is CASGIGTEAFF. The CDR3 DNA is TGTGCCAGCGGGATAGGGACTGAAGCTTTCTTT. Looking up the rest from reference TRBV7-2 and TRBJ1-1 gives the full variable domain: GAGVSQSPSNKVTEKGKDVELRCDPISGHTALYWYRQSLGQGLEFLIYFQGNSAPDKSGLPSDRFSAERTGGSVSTLTIQRTQQEDSAVYLCASGIGTEAFFGQGTRLTVV.

This clonotype has more than one count but fewer than ten. DNA for the CDR3: TGTGCCATCAGCCCTGGACTAGCTGGAGAGACCCAGTACTTC. Translated, it gives CAISPGLAGETQYF. The chain carries TRBV10-3 and TRBJ2-5; 8 bases are a match to TRBD2. The CDR3 contains 14 residues. V shed 6 bases and J 4 bases; nucleotides not matched to a gene: 7. The germline gives CDR1 ENHRY, CDR2 SYGVKD.

This clonotype was seen many times. The CDR3 protein is CASSQGSVSSYEQYF. The CDR3 DNA sequence: TGCGCCAGCAGCCAAGGGTCAGTCAGCTCCTACGAGCAGTACTTC. The chain links TRBV4-1 to TRBJ2-7; D unresolved. Germline CDR1 reads MGHRA; CDR2 reads YSYEKL. Trimming stripped 1 base from V and 0 bases from J, with 10 bases between. This CDR3 contains 15 residues.

This clonotype appeared many times. The chain joins TRBV29-1 to TRBJ2-6; 9 bases are a match to TRBD1. Germline lookup yields CDR1 SQVTM and CDR2 ANQGSEA. The CDR3 runs to 19 residues. V lost 5 bases and J lost 1; bases outside the gene matches: 15. The CDR3 region has the DNA TGCAGCGTTAGGATCCCCCGGGGGACAGGGTTATCTGGGGCCAACGTCCTGACTTTC. Encoded protein: CSVRIPRGTGLSGANVLTF. Combining the CDR3 with reference TRBV29-1 and TRBJ2-6 gives the whole variable domain SAVISQKPSRDICQRGTSLTIQCQVDSQVTMMFWYRQQPGQSLTLIATANQGSEATYESGFVIDKFPISRPNLTFSTLTVSNMSPEDSSIYLCSVRIPRGTGLSGANVLTFGAGSRLTVL.